This T cell receptor beta chain was sequenced for a study of cytomegalovirus exposure and HLA in healthy donors. It was with 60 Vbeta and 13 Jbeta primers that the PCR ran. Clones were sequenced by immunoSEQ multiplex PCR, and TCRdb holds only the in-frame ones, with some missing. The sample shows 120,000 to 150,000 clones, 72% of them seen only once. The CDR3 sequence is 16 residues long. The germline gives CDR1 MNHEY, CDR2 SMNVEV (reference sequence). Losses at the gene ends were 7 bases for V and 5 bases for J; bases not matched to a gene: 15. The sequence derives from a man in his forties in good health and CMV-seronegative. Input material: PBMCs. The rearrangement uses TRBV27 and TRBJ2-7; 9 bases fit TRBD2. The CDR3 nucleotides read TGTGCCAGCATCCGGCCTAGCGGGACAGAAGAGCACGAGCAGTACTTC. Amino acids: CASIRPSGTEEHEQYF.